Listed below are T cell receptor beta chains from one sample, sequenced in a study of beta chain features in type 1 diabetes. Data came from immunoSEQ multiplex PCR; TCRdb stores just in-frame clones and leaves some out. Of 350,000 to 400,000 clones listed, about 14% are singletons. Specimen: naive CD4+ T cells from blood. The receptors originated from a woman under 30 in good health. Both conserved end residues are part of each CDR3. The D gene is left open where the match is weak. The listing skips clone size in some rows; elsewhere it reads once, few, many or a size class.

TRBD1	few	TRBV5-6	TRBJ2-5	TGTGCCAGCAGCCCACAGGGGGCGCTCCAAGAGACCCAGTACTTC	CASSPQGALQETQYF
.	few	TRBV18	TRBJ2-5	TGTGCCAGCTCAAAAAGGGGGACCCAAGAGACCCAGTACTTC	CASSKRGTQETQYF
TRBD1	.	TRBV25-1	TRBJ1-5	TGTGCCAGCAGTGATTCAGGGGGCATCCAGCCCCAGCATTTT	CASSDSGGIQPQHF
TRBD2	once	TRBV7-2	TRBJ2-7	TGTGCCAGCAGCCCAACCGGACTAGCGGGAGCTTACGAGCAGTACTTC	CASSPTGLAGAYEQYF
TRBD2	.	TRBV6-1	TRBJ2-7	TGTGCCAGCAGATTAGCGGGAGCCACCTACGAGCAGTACTTC	CASRLAGATYEQYF
.	.	TRBV14	TRBJ1-2	TGTGCCAGCAGCCAAGATTTGGGAGTGGTTTATCGTGGCTACACCTTC	CASSQDLGVVYRGYTF
TRBD1	.	TRBV25-1	TRBJ2-6	TGTGCCAGCAGTGCAATGACAGGGGTTAACGGGGCCAACGTCCTGACTTTC	CASSAMTGVNGANVLTF
.	few	TRBV30	TRBJ1-5	TGTGCCTGGAGTGTACAGGGAAGATATAGCAATCAGCCCCAGCATTTT	CAWSVQGRYSNQPQHF
TRBD1	.	TRBV18	TRBJ1-2	TGTGCCAGCTCAGGTCAGGGGGAGAACTATGGCTACACCTTC	CASSGQGENYGYTF
.	few	TRBV29-1	TRBJ1-1	TGCAGCGTTGAATTACGGTTGGCAGGGGTTGGCACTGAAGCTTTCTTT	CSVELRLAGVGTEAFF
TRBD2	few	TRBV25-1	TRBJ2-3	TGTGCCAGCAGTGTGCCGGGACTAGCATCGACAGATACGCAGTATTTT	CASSVPGLASTDTQYF
.	.	TRBV29-1	TRBJ2-1	TGCAGCACGCGACTGCGCGGGTTCTACAATGAGCAGTTCTTC	CSTRLRGFYNEQFF
TRBD2	.	TRBV30	TRBJ2-3	TGTGCCTGGAGGACTAGCGGGGGGACAGATACGCAGTATTTT	CAWRTSGGTDTQYF
TRBD1	few	TRBV29-1	TRBJ1-4	TGCAGCGTAAGACAGGGTTTTGAAAAACTGTTTTTT	CSVRQGFEKLFF
.	.	TRBV11-1	TRBJ2-7	TGTGCCAGCAGCTCCCAGGGTATCTACGAGCAGTACTTC	CASSSQGIYEQYF
.	.	TRBV28	TRBJ1-5	TGTGCCAGCAGCGGGAATCATCAGCCCCAGCATTTT	CASSGNHQPQHF
.	few	TRBV6-1	TRBJ2-7	TGTGCCAGCAGTGAACCGGGACACGGAGGCTCCTACGAGCAGTACTTC	CASSEPGHGGSYEQYF
.	.	TRBV6-5	TRBJ1-1	TGTGCCAGCAGGACCCACGGGGGCACTGAAGCTTTCTTT	CASRTHGGTEAFF
.	.	TRBV18	TRBJ2-5	TGTGCCAGCTCACCACGGGCAGGGGTACAAGAGACCCAGTACTTC	CASSPRAGVQETQYF
.	.	TRBV5-4	TRBJ2-5	TGTGCCAGCAGCACGCGACCGTCAGGGGCCTTCCAAGAGACCCAGTACTTC	CASSTRPSGAFQETQYF
TRBD2	.	TRBV7-9	TRBJ2-3	TGTGCCAGCACCTATCCCCTTAGCGGGATCGGAGGAGATACGCAGTATTTT	CASTYPLSGIGGDTQYF
.	few	TRBV18	TRBJ2-1	TGTGCCAGCTCGGAGACGAAGAGCTCCTACAATGAGCAGTTCTTC	CASSETKSSYNEQFF
.	.	TRBV5-1	TRBJ2-1	TGCGCCAGCAGTCCGAGTGCGGGCAATGAGCAGTTCTTC	CASSPSAGNEQFF
.	few	TRBV29-1	TRBJ1-1	TGCAGCGCCAGTGTAGGGGACACTGAAGCTTTCTTT	CSASVGDTEAFF
.	few	TRBV4-1	TRBJ1-2	TGCGCCAGCAGCCTCCAGGATTCTCTTAACTATGGCTACACCTTC	CASSLQDSLNYGYTF
.	few	TRBV5-1	TRBJ2-3	TGCGCCAGCAGGAGGGACACTAGCACAGATACGCAGTATTTT	CASRRDTSTDTQYF
TRBD1	.	TRBV28	TRBJ1-1	TGTGCCAGCAGTTTAGGAGGGGGCCAAGGGAGAGCTTTCTTT	CASSLGGGQGRAFF
.	few	TRBV7-2	TRBJ2-1	TGTGCCAGCAGCTTAGCGCGAGGGGGAAAAGGGCAGTTCTTC	CASSLARGGKGQFF
TRBD2	few	TRBV27	TRBJ2-7	TGTGCCAGCAGTTTATCGACGGGAGGGCGAGGAGAGCAGTACTTC	CASSLSTGGRGEQYF
.	few	TRBV29-1	TRBJ2-7	TGCAGCGTCCAAAGGGGGTCGGGTCTCTCCGAGCAGTACTTC	CSVQRGSGLSEQYF
.	.	TRBV29-1	TRBJ2-3	TGCAGCGAGCAACCAGGGTTGGGGACAGATACGCAGTATTTT	CSEQPGLGTDTQYF